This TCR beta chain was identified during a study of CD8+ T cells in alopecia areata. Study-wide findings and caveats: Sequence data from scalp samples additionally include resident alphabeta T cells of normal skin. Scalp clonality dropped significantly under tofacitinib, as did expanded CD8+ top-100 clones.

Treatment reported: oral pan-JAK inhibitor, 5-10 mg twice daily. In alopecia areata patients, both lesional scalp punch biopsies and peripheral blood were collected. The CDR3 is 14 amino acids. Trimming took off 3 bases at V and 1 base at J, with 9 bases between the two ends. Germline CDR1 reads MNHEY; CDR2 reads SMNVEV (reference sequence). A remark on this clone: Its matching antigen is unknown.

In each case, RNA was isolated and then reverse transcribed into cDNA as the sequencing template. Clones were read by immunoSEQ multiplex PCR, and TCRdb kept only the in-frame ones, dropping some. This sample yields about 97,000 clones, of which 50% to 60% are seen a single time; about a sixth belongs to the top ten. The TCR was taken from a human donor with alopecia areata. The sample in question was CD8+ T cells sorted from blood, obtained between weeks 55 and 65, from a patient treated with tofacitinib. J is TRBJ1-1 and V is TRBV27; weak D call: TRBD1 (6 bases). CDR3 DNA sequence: TGTGCCAGCAGTTTCCAGGGGCAGAACACTGAAGCTTTCTTT. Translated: CASSFQGQNTEAFF.